The sequence of this T cell receptor (beta chain) was determined in a study of T-cell memory formation after mild COVID-19. The CDR3 extends over 13 amino acids. Germline CDR1 is MNHNY and CDR2 is SVGAGI (reference sequence). The V end lost 0 bases, the J end lost 7 bases, and 9 bases lay between the germline ends. This clonotype appeared a few times. After 5'RACE with constant-segment primers, TCR alpha and TCR beta cDNA libraries carrying sample barcodes and UMIs were obtained. A single record per CDR3 protein comes from TCRdb applying MiXCR to the 5' RACE reads. The sample holds hundreds of thousands of distinct CDR3 sequences, 20% to 25% seen once.

The specimen sequenced was PBMCs or a T cell subset sorted from them (not recorded which). This TCR came from an adult woman who had mild COVID-19 (a few samples of this study predate the infection). Cell type and time point are not known. The gene calls are TRBV6-6 and TRBJ2-5; TRBD1 or TRBD2 may be the D gene (6 bases each). DNA for the CDR3: TGTGCCAGCAGTTACTCGGGGGGCCGGACCCAGTACTTC. Protein product: CASSYSGGRTQYF.